The 30 T cell receptor beta chains below come from one sample, sequenced in a study of vaccination and CD4 T cells after COVID-19 (dated by TCRdb to the early 2020s). The treatment or condition tag for this specimen amounts to: 10-day PBMC culture with coronavirus spike peptide pools or control peptides (ViraFEST assay). No antigen has been identified for these receptors. Library creation used PCR. Instrument used: Illumina iSeq 100. At the Johns Hopkins FTIC core, DNA from the cultured CD4+ T cells underwent TCR sequencing with the Oncomine TCR Beta short-read assay. The raw public reads went through TCRdb reprocessing: fastp at Q25, MiXCR clone calling, in-frame beta chains kept. Each entry is one CDR3 protein sequence, shown with its most common DNA and genes. This sample has about 9,100 distinct CDR3 sequences in its table, and roughly 57% of those were observed once. The ten top clones hold approximately 13% of the sample.

The sample consisted of cultured CD4+ T cells from blood, taken after SARS-CoV-2 vaccination. All receptors derive from a human donor with COVID-19.

J is TRBJ2-1 and V is TRBV20-1, with D possibly TRBD1 on 7 matching bases. V was shortened by 5 bases and J by 8 bases, with 13 bases between the two germline ends. CDR1 and CDR2 from the germline V gene are DFQATT and SNEGSKA (reference sequence). This CDR3 is built from 12 residues. The CDR3 region is CSAATGRYEQFF. In nucleotides, the CDR3 is TGCAGTGCTGCGACAGGGAGGTATGAGCAGTTCTTC.

This clonotype was observed a handful of times. The CDR3 sequence: CATSRATGVGGYEQYF. The CDR3 DNA follows: TGTGCCACCAGCAGAGCCACAGGGGTGGGGGGCTACGAGCAGTACTTC. The chain recombines TRBV15 with TRBJ2-7, with a possible D match to TRBD1 (7 bases). Trimming removed 1 base from V and 3 bases from J, with 16 bases in between. This CDR3 has 16 residues. The germline gives CDR1 LNHNV, CDR2 YYDKDF (reference sequence). The full variable domain, rest sourced from reference TRBV15 and TRBJ2-7, is DAMVIQNPRYQVTQFGKPVTLSCSQTLNHNVMYWYQQKSSQAPKLLFHYYDKDFNNEADTPDNFQSRRPNTSFCFLDIRSPGLGDTAMYLCATSRATGVGGYEQYFGPGTRLTVT.

The genes are TRBV6-4 and TRBJ1-5; perhaps TRBD1 as D (5 bases). Looked up from germline, CDR1 is MRHNA and CDR2 is SNTAGT. The CDR3 runs to 14 residues. V lost 7 bases and J 6 bases, leaving 16 bases between the germline ends. The CDR3 DNA reads TGTGCCAGCACCACACGGGGGTTGGGTCAGCCCCAGCATTTT. Translating gives CASTTRGLGQPQHF.

The gene calls are TRBV10-3 and TRBJ1-1; D ambiguous. The V and J ends lost 0 bases and 0 bases respectively, with 5 bases between them. The CDR3 has 14 amino acids. The germline gives CDR1 ENHRY, CDR2 SYGVKD. The CDR3 coding sequence is TGTGCCATCAGTGAGTCAGTTCTGAACACTGAAGCTTTCTTT. As protein: CAISESVLNTEAFF.

The rearrangement uses TRBV19 and TRBJ2-5, with 10 bases that match TRBD1. The ends lost 6 bases at V and 5 bases at J; junction bases unmatched: 9. Per the germline V gene, CDR1 is LNHDA and CDR2 is SQIVND (reference sequence). This CDR3 has 15 residues. The CDR3 is CASSLPGQGLETQYF. The CDR3 DNA is TGTGCCAGTAGCCTCCCGGGACAGGGGTTGGAGACCCAGTACTTC.

The V gene is TRBV7-2, the J gene TRBJ2-3; TRBD2 might be the D (6 bases). The V end lost 2 bases, the J end lost 2 bases, and 11 bases lay between the germline ends. The CDR3 contains 15 residues. From germline, CDR1 is SGHTA and CDR2 FQGNSA. CDR3 region: CASSLWRGSTDTQYF. In nucleotides, the CDR3 is TGTGCCAGCAGCTTATGGCGGGGTTCCACAGATACGCAGTATTTT.

The chain combines TRBV7-9 with TRBJ2-7; 10 bases align to TRBD1. The germline CDR1 and CDR2 sequences are SEHNR and FQNEAQ (reference sequence). There are 14 residues in the CDR3. Trimming cost V 4 bases and J 4 bases; bases outside gene matches: 4. This CDR3 is CASSWGQGTYEQYF. In nucleotides, the CDR3 is TGTGCCAGCAGCTGGGGACAGGGGACGTACGAGCAGTACTTC.

This clonotype was found a few times. The chain employs TRBV28 and TRBJ1-2; no firm D call. V lost 2 bases, J lost 7 bases, and 11 bases lay in between. The CDR3 runs 13 residues. Germline CDR1 and CDR2: MDHEN and SYDVKM. In nucleotides, the CDR3 is TGTGCCAGCAGTTTAGGCAGGTTGGGTGGCTACACCTTC. It translates to CASSLGRLGGYTF.

The chain recombines TRBV11-1 with TRBJ1-1; TRBD1 might be the D (5 bases). The germline V gene encodes CDR1 SGHAT and CDR2 FQDESV (reference sequence). This CDR3 spans 13 amino acids. The V gene lost 5 bases and the J gene lost 4 bases, with 11 bases spanning the gap. The CDR3 sequence: CASSRAGGTEAFF. The CDR3 coding sequence is TGTGCCAGCAGCCGCGCCGGGGGCACTGAAGCTTTCTTT.

This clonotype is labeled large (0.1 to 1%). The CDR3 loop reads CASSYREGYGYTF. CDR3 DNA: TGTGCCAGCAGCTACAGGGAAGGGTATGGCTACACCTTC. The chain joins TRBV27 to TRBJ1-2, with D perhaps matching TRBD1 (6 bases). Germline-derived CDR1 and CDR2 are MNHEY and SMNVEV (reference sequence). The V and J ends lost 6 bases and 5 bases respectively, with 13 bases between them. The CDR3 has 13 residues.

The V gene is TRBV11-1, the J gene TRBJ2-5; D tentatively fits TRBD1 or TRBD2 (5 bases each). The CDR3 runs to 13 residues. Germline V gene data show CDR1 as SGHAT and CDR2 as FQDESV (reference sequence). V shed 5 bases and J shed 3 bases, with 10 bases lying between them. CDR3 nucleotides: TGTGCCAGCAGCCGGGACCACGAAGAGACCCAGTACTTC. The encoded protein is CASSRDHEETQYF. Supplemented by reference TRBV11-1 and TRBJ2-5, the full variable domain reads EAEVAQSPRYKITEKSQAVAFWCDPISGHATLYWYRQILGQGPELLVQFQDESVVDDSQLPKDRFSAERLKGVDSTLKIQPAELGDSAMYLCASSRDHEETQYFGPGTRLLVL.

This clonotype was found a few times. The CDR3 DNA reads TGTGCCAGCTCCGCGGGCCAGGGTGGAGGCTACACCTTC. Translated, it gives CASSAGQGGGYTF. The chain recombines TRBV2 with TRBJ1-2; weak D call: TRBD1 (5 bases). This CDR3 contains 13 residues. V lost 8 bases and J lost 8, with 18 bases in between. Germline CDR1 is SNHLY and CDR2 is FYNNEI.

V is TRBV20-1 and J is TRBJ2-7; unclear D gene. Trimming took 5 bases from V and 2 from J, leaving 13 bases between them. Germline CDR1 and CDR2: DFQATT and SNEGSKA (reference sequence). The CDR3 spans 13 residues. The CDR3 spells CSAPTNSAYEQYF. CDR3 bases: TGCAGTGCTCCAACGAACAGCGCCTACGAGCAGTACTTC.

The chain joins TRBV7-2 to TRBJ1-6; D remains unclear. Germline V CDR1 and CDR2: SGHTA, FQGNSA. The CDR3 runs to 15 residues. The V and J ends lost 5 bases and 0 bases respectively, with 8 bases between them. The DNA for the CDR3 is TGTGCCAGCAGCAGGGAGAGCTCCTATAATTCACCCCTCCACTTT. It is translated as CASSRESSYNSPLHF.

V is TRBV7-6 and J is TRBJ1-2, with 9 bases identical to TRBD1. This CDR3 has 14 amino acids. The germline V gene encodes CDR1 SGHVS and CDR2 FNYEAQ. V dropped 3 bases and J dropped 6; count of bases not matched to a gene: 5. In nucleotides, the CDR3 is TGTGCCAGCAGCTTCGGGACAGGGTTCGATGGCTACACCTTC. It encodes CASSFGTGFDGYTF.

The gene calls are TRBV11-2 and TRBJ2-7; D perhaps matches TRBD1 (5 bases). The CDR3 spans 14 residues. V was cut by 1 base and J by 5 bases, with 12 bases left in between. The germline gives CDR1 SGHAT, CDR2 FQNNGV. DNA for the CDR3: TGTGCCAGCAGCTTAGGCCAGGGCAGAAACGAGCAGTACTTC. Translating gives CASSLGQGRNEQYF.

V gene TRBV19 combines with J gene TRBJ2-7, with 7 nucleotides matching TRBD2. CDR3 length: 13 residues. The ends lost 3 bases at V and 7 bases at J; junction bases unmatched: 6. Germline lookup yields CDR1 LNHDA and CDR2 SQIVND (reference sequence). CDR3 residues: CASSIRLAVEQYF. The CDR3 region has the DNA TGTGCCAGTAGTATTCGACTAGCCGTTGAGCAGTACTTC.

The V call is TRBV2, the J call TRBJ1-2; TRBD1 matches at 9 bases. The CDR3 sequence is 19 residues long. Germline CDR1 and CDR2: SNHLY and FYNNEI. With V trimmed by 6 bases and J by 4 bases, 21 bases remained unmatched. CDR3 loop: CASRDRGSEAWVFAYGYTF. CDR3 in DNA: TGTGCCAGCAGGGACAGGGGTAGCGAGGCATGGGTCTTCGCCTATGGCTACACCTTC.

V gene TRBV12-3 or TRBV12-4 combines with J gene TRBJ2-5; D is perhaps TRBD1 (5 bases). The CDR3 loop spans 13 amino acids. The V gene lost 2 bases and the J gene lost 4 bases, with 8 bases spanning the gap. The DNA for the CDR3 is TGTGCCAGCAGTTTATCAGGGTTAGAGACCCAGTACTTC. Its translation is CASSLSGLETQYF.

The V and J genes are TRBV18 and TRBJ2-7; 7 nucleotides agree with TRBD1. V was clipped by 5 bases and J by 1 base; unmatched bases: 5. The CDR3 runs to 14 residues. The germline V gene encodes CDR1 KGHSH and CDR2 LQKENI. The CDR3 protein is CASSSRQGSYEQYF. The CDR3 bases are TGTGCCAGCTCATCCCGACAGGGTTCCTACGAGCAGTACTTC.

This chain uses TRBV7-9 with TRBJ1-2, with D hard to call. CDR3 size: 13 residues. Germline V CDR1 and CDR2: SEHNR, FQNEAQ (reference sequence). The V end lost 1 base, the J end lost 2 bases, and 5 bases lay between the germline ends. CDR3 sequence: CASSLDGNYGYTF. As DNA, the CDR3 is TGTGCCAGCAGCTTAGACGGGAACTATGGCTACACCTTC.

The chain combines TRBV6-2 or TRBV6-3 with TRBJ2-7; D is unclear. The CDR3 length is 12 residues. CDR1 is MNHEY, CDR2 SVGEGT, per germline. The V end lost 7 bases, the J end lost 0 bases, and 7 bases lay between the germline ends. CDR3 protein: CASTSGSYEQYF. CDR3 DNA: TGTGCCAGCACGTCCGGCTCCTACGAGCAGTACTTC.

The chain uses TRBV18 and TRBJ1-5; D is possibly TRBD1 (5 bases). Trimming shortened V by 6 bases and J by 5 bases, and 11 bases separated the two germline ends. Germline V gene lookup returns CDR1 KGHSH and CDR2 LQKENI. This CDR3 contains 13 residues. The CDR3 nucleotides read TGTGCCAGCTCCCGTGACAGTGATCAGCCCCAGCATTTT. Its translation is CASSRDSDQPQHF.

This rearrangement joins TRBV20-1 to TRBJ1-1; D unclear. The CDR3 loop spans 15 amino acids. Germline CDR1 DFQATT, CDR2 SNEGSKA (reference sequence). With 1 base removed from V and 10 bases from J, the gap between germline ends came to 22 bases. The CDR3 nucleotides are TGCAGTGCTAGAGGTGGTATAGCTGGGCTGGGTGGAGCTTTCTTT. Translating it yields CSARGGIAGLGGAFF.

The DNA of the CDR3 is TGTGCCAGCACTGACAGGGAAGGGGCTGGCTACACCTTC. As protein: CASTDREGAGYTF. This rearrangement joins TRBV27 to TRBJ1-2; 7 bases are a match to TRBD1. CDR3 length: 13 amino acids. Germline values: CDR1 MNHEY, CDR2 SMNVEV (reference sequence). V shed 7 bases, J shed 7 bases, and the junction held 9 bases outside the gene matches.

This chain joins TRBV18 and TRBJ2-7; D might be TRBD2 (7 bases). With 0 bases removed from V and 4 bases from J, the gap between germline ends came to 13 bases. CDR1 is KGHSH, CDR2 LQKENI, per germline. This CDR3 has 15 amino acids. The CDR3 loop is CASSPPEGGAYEQYF. CDR3 in DNA: TGTGCCAGCTCACCACCGGAGGGGGGGGCGTACGAGCAGTACTTC.

The chain joins TRBV5-4 to TRBJ1-6; maybe TRBD1 (5 bases). There are 13 residues in the CDR3. The germline CDR1 and CDR2 sequences are SGHNT and YYREEE (reference sequence). V was cut by 4 bases and J by 7 bases, with 9 bases left in between. The CDR3 bases are TGTGCCAGCAGCCCCGACAGAAATTCACCCCTCCACTTT. Its protein product is CASSPDRNSPLHF.

The CDR3 sequence: CASSPEEFGNQPQHF. As DNA, the CDR3 is TGTGCCAGCAGCCCAGAAGAATTCGGCAATCAGCCCCAGCATTTT. The V call is TRBV6-1, the J call TRBJ1-5; D gene ambiguous. Germline CDR1 is MNHNS and CDR2 is SASEGT. The V end lost 6 bases, the J end lost 2 bases, and 14 bases lay between the germline ends. This CDR3 is built from 15 residues.

The chain has TRBV6-5 and TRBJ2-7, with TRBD1 as a possible D gene (5 bases). Germline lookup yields CDR1 MNHEY and CDR2 SVGAGI. Trimming took 4 bases from V and 0 from J, leaving 13 bases between them. This CDR3 region has 15 residues. CDR3 in amino acids: CASSFDSTRSYEQYF. Here the CDR3 DNA reads TGTGCCAGCAGTTTCGACAGTACCCGCTCCTACGAGCAGTACTTC.

The gene calls are TRBV11-1 and TRBJ2-5, with D tentatively TRBD1 (6 bases). Germline-derived CDR1 and CDR2 are SGHAT and FQDESV (reference sequence). Trimming pared 6 bases from V and 7 bases from J, leaving 15 bases between. The CDR3 totals 13 residues. The DNA of the CDR3 is TGTGCCAGCAGTCCGGGACAACGGCCGACCCAGTACTTC. It yields the protein CASSPGQRPTQYF.